A single sample gave rise to the 20 T cell receptor beta chains below, sequenced in a study of Ad26.COV2.S vaccination and SARS-CoV-2 variants. Some clones are missing from TCRdb's copy, which holds only in-frame ones; the method was immunoSEQ multiplex PCR. Of over 400,000 clones in the sample, about 88% were seen once. Stated treatment: about 20 received Ad26.COV2.S at low or high dose, single or two shots; about 5 received placebo; per-sample allocation not given. Sampling happened 63 days after the first vaccine or placebo injection. The sample in question was peripheral blood, obtained in a trial of Ad26.COV2.S vaccine versus placebo. Receptor source: a person aged 18-60 years who received the Ad26.COV2.S COVID-19 vaccine or a placebo.

Points on this clone: The sample has other DNA sequences that encode this CDR3 too. The chain couples TRBV20-1 to TRBJ2-1, with D uncertain. This CDR3 is built from 11 residues. CDR1 and CDR2 (germline): DFQATT, SNEGSKA (reference sequence). V was pared by 3 bases and J by 3 bases, with 3 bases between. Here the CDR3 reads CSASGYNEQFF. CDR3 DNA sequence: TGCAGTGCTAGTGGCTACAATGAGCAGTTCTTC.

The rearrangement joins TRBV12-3 or TRBV12-4 to TRBJ2-1; unclear D gene. The V end was cut by 6 bases, the J end by 8 bases, with 8 bases between. The CDR3 length is 11 residues. Here the CDR3 reads CASRHRDEQFF. The CDR3 DNA reads TGTGCCAGCAGACATAGAGATGAGCAGTTCTTC.

The sample holds one count of this clone. This sequence joins TRBV4-2 and TRBJ2-1; no clear D. The CDR3 covers 16 residues. The ends were cut back, 1 base at V and 1 base at J, with 11 bases in the middle. The germline V gene encodes CDR1 LGHNA and CDR2 YNFKEQ. The CDR3 reads CASSQVVSGSYNEQFF. The CDR3 nucleotides read TGTGCCAGCAGCCAAGTGGTTAGTGGGTCCTACAATGAGCAGTTCTTC.

The chain joins TRBV7-2 to TRBJ1-5; D might be TRBD1 (6 bases). Germline V gives CDR1 SGHTA, CDR2 FQGNSA. Trimming took 3 bases from V and 7 from J, leaving 13 bases between them. The CDR3 runs to 14 residues. In DNA, the CDR3 is TGTGCCAGCAGCTTCATACAGGGTTACCAGCCCCAGCATTTT. Its translation: CASSFIQGYQPQHF.

This clone was picked up a small number of times. CDR3 in DNA: TGCAGCGTTGAAGTCGGAGTGGAAGCTTTCTTT. Translation: CSVEVGVEAFF. J is TRBJ1-1 and V is TRBV29-1; D gene unclear. CDR1 SQVTM and CDR2 ANQGSEA come from the germline V gene. The CDR3 is made up of 11 amino acids. Trimming removed 1 base from V and 8 bases from J, with 8 bases in between. The full variable domain, in which reference TRBV29-1 and TRBJ1-1 provide the parts outside the CDR3, is SAVISQKPSRDICQRGTSLTIQCQVDSQVTMMFWYRQQPGQSLTLIATANQGSEATYESGFVIDKFPISRPNLTFSTLTVSNMSPEDSSIYLCSVEVGVEAFFGQGTRLTVV.

The J gene is TRBJ1-6, the V gene TRBV18; D remains ambiguous. The CDR3 covers 16 residues. Looked up from germline, CDR1 is KGHSH and CDR2 is LQKENI. V was clipped by 3 bases and J by 0 bases, with 9 bases between them. CDR3 loop: CASSPTQSSYNSPLHF. The CDR3 bases are TGTGCCAGCTCACCGACACAGAGCTCCTATAATTCACCCCTCCACTTT.

CDR3 region: CASSVIGGPQHF. The CDR3 DNA follows: TGTGCCAGCAGTGTTATAGGGGGGCCCCAGCATTTT. The rearrangement uses TRBV28 and TRBJ1-5; weak D call: TRBD1 (6 bases). The germline V and J ends were trimmed by 5 bases and 9 bases, with 11 bases remaining between them. This CDR3 contains 12 residues. Germline-derived CDR1 and CDR2 are MDHEN and SYDVKM.

This chain links TRBV24-1 with TRBJ2-1; TRBD1 might be the D (5 bases). The length of the CDR3 is 13 residues. Germline V lookup: CDR1 KGHDR, CDR2 SFDVKD. Trimming pared 5 bases from V and 8 bases from J, leaving 12 bases between. The DNA for the CDR3 is TGTGCCACCAGTGGTCCACAAGGGGATGAGCAGTTCTTC. It yields the protein CATSGPQGDEQFF.

In nucleotides, the CDR3 is TGTGCCAGCAGTGACCGGGGGGCGCCGGGTGAAAAACTGTTTTTT. Translation gives CASSDRGAPGEKLFF. The genes are TRBV6-4 and TRBJ1-4; TRBD1 might be the D (6 bases). The CDR3 is made up of 15 amino acids. Trimming left V 2 bases short and J 7 bases short, with 14 bases between. Looked up from germline, CDR1 is MRHNA and CDR2 is SNTAGT.

The chain carries TRBV7-6 and TRBJ2-3; no firm D call. This CDR3 spans 12 amino acids. CDR1 is SGHVS and CDR2 is FNYEAQ in the germline V gene. The V end lost 5 bases, the J end lost 6 bases, and 9 bases lay between the germline ends. CDR3 residues: CASSAYRDTQYF. Here the CDR3 DNA reads TGTGCCAGCAGCGCCTATCGGGATACGCAGTATTTT.

CDR3 nucleotides: TGTGCCAGCAGTGAAGTGGGCGGAGGATACACCGGGGAGCTGTTTTTT. It yields the protein CASSEVGGGYTGELFF. This chain uses TRBV2 with TRBJ2-2; D might be TRBD2 (5 bases). The germline V gene encodes CDR1 SNHLY and CDR2 FYNNEI. Trimming took off 1 base at V and 3 bases at J, with 12 bases between the two ends. The CDR3 spans 16 residues. Together with reference TRBV2 and TRBJ2-2, the CDR3 gives the full variable domain: EPEVTQTPSHQVTQMGQEVILRCVPISNHLYFYWYRQILGQKVEFLVSFYNNEISEKSEIFDDQFSVERPDGSNFTLKIRSTKLEDSAMYFCASSEVGGGYTGELFFGEGSRLTVL.

J is TRBJ2-5 and V is TRBV9; possible D gene TRBD2, 6 bases. With 2 bases removed from V and 3 bases from J, the gap between germline ends came to 11 bases. CDR1 SGDLS and CDR2 YYNGEE come from the germline V gene. The CDR3 length is 14 residues. CDR3 coding DNA: TGTGCCAGCAGCGTCCTAGCGACAGAAGAGACCCAGTACTTC. It yields the protein CASSVLATEETQYF.

This chain joins TRBV6-2 or TRBV6-3 and TRBJ1-2; no reliable D call. Germline lookup yields CDR1 MNHEY and CDR2 SVGEGT. The CDR3 covers 12 residues. The V gene lost 2 bases and the J gene lost 8 bases, with 9 bases spanning the gap. CDR3 coding DNA: TGTGCCAGCAGTTACCGGACGGAGGGCTACACCTTC. Translating gives CASSYRTEGYTF.

The chain is built from TRBV19 and TRBJ1-4; 7 positions agree with TRBD1. Germline assignment: CDR1 LNHDA and CDR2 SQIVND (reference sequence). The CDR3 consists of 13 residues. With 9 bases clipped from V and 7 bases from J, the junction kept 8 bases outside the gene matches. The CDR3 here is CASRGGQGEKLFF. For the CDR3, the DNA is TGTGCCAGCAGGGGGGGGCAGGGTGAAAAACTGTTTTTT.

This rearrangement joins TRBV5-4 to TRBJ1-6; the D is unclear. The germline V gene encodes CDR1 SGHNT and CDR2 YYREEE (reference sequence). The CDR3 spans 12 residues. V shed 1 base and J shed 7 bases, with 3 bases lying between them. The CDR3 DNA reads as TGTGCCAGCAGCTTGACCAATTCACCCCTCCACTTT. Its translation: CASSLTNSPLHF.

V is TRBV7-2 and J is TRBJ1-1; D ambiguous. The V end lost 4 bases, the J end lost 8 bases, and 14 bases lay between the germline ends. This CDR3 has 13 residues. Germline V gives CDR1 SGHTA, CDR2 FQGNSA. In DNA, the CDR3 is TGTGCCAGCAGCTCCCGGGTCCCACTCGAAGCTTTCTTT. Translated: CASSSRVPLEAFF.

The chain couples TRBV10-3 to TRBJ2-1, with 12 positions matching TRBD2. This CDR3 has 17 amino acids. With 10 bases clipped from V and 8 bases from J, the junction kept 18 bases outside the gene matches. The germline V gene has CDR1 ENHRY and CDR2 SYGVKD. The CDR3 here is CASQARLAGGPVYEQFF. DNA of the CDR3: TGTGCCAGCCAAGCGCGGCTAGCGGGAGGGCCGGTCTATGAGCAGTTCTTC.

The genes are TRBV19 and TRBJ1-5; D may be TRBD1 (6 bases). Germline V gives CDR1 LNHDA, CDR2 SQIVND (reference sequence). The CDR3 has 15 amino acids. Trimming pared 5 bases from V and 6 bases from J, leaving 17 bases between. For the CDR3, the DNA is TGTGCCAGTAGTGCGCGTACAGGGCCAGGTCAGCCCCAGCATTTT. Translation: CASSARTGPGQPQHF.

The chain carries TRBV5-1 and TRBJ1-3; D ambiguous. V lost 3 bases to trimming and J lost 0 bases, with 10 bases between them. The germline V gene has CDR1 SGHRS and CDR2 YFSETQ. The CDR3 is 15 amino acids. The CDR3 DNA reads TGCGCCAGCAGCTCCGGACTTCTCTCTGGAAACACCATATATTTT. It codes for CASSSGLLSGNTIYF.

V and J are TRBV19 and TRBJ2-2; D is perhaps TRBD2 (6 bases). CDR1 and CDR2 (germline): LNHDA, SQIVND (reference sequence). CDR3 length: 14 residues. Trimming took off 7 bases at V and 1 base at J, with 10 bases between the two ends. CDR3 residues: CASTFGRNTGELFF. CDR3 nucleotides: TGTGCCAGTACATTCGGGAGGAACACCGGGGAGCTGTTTTTT.